A single T cell receptor (beta chain) is shown here with its context. The repertoire was sequenced with immunoSEQ multiplex PCR; TCRdb's copy has only in-frame clones and lacks some. This table has tens of thousands of clones, about 95% appearing once. The data were obtained in a study of T cells in tuberculosis. Looking at the study overall: IGRA-negative adolescents, IGRA-positive adolescents with latent tuberculosis and adults with active tuberculosis formed this South African cohort.

The germline V gene has CDR1 GTSNPN and CDR2 SVGIG (reference sequence). Trimming stripped 4 bases from V and 10 bases from J, with 20 bases between. The CDR3 has 15 amino acids. Sample: PBMCs. The chain links TRBV30 to TRBJ1-6, with TRBD1 as a possible D gene (5 bases). The source is a donor aged 10 to 29 with latent tuberculosis or without tuberculosis infection. The CDR3 DNA sequence: TGTGCCTGGACCACCGGCGGGGGATTACGATCACCCCTCCACTTT. It encodes CAWTTGGGLRSPLHF.